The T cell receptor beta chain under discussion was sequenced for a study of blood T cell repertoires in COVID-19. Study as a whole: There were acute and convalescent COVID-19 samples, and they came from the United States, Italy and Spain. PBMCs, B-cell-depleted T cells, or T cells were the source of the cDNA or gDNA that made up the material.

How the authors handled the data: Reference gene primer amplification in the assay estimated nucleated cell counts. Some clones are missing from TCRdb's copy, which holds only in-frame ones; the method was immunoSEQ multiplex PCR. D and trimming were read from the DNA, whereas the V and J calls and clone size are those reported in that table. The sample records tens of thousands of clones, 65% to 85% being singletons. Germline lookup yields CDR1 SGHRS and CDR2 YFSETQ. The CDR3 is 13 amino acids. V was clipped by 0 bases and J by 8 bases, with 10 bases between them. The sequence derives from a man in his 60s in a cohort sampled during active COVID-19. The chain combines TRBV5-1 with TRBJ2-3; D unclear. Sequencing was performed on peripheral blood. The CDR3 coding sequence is TGCGCCAGCAGCTTGGGAGACGGCGGTACGCAGTATTTT. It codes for CASSLGDGGTQYF.